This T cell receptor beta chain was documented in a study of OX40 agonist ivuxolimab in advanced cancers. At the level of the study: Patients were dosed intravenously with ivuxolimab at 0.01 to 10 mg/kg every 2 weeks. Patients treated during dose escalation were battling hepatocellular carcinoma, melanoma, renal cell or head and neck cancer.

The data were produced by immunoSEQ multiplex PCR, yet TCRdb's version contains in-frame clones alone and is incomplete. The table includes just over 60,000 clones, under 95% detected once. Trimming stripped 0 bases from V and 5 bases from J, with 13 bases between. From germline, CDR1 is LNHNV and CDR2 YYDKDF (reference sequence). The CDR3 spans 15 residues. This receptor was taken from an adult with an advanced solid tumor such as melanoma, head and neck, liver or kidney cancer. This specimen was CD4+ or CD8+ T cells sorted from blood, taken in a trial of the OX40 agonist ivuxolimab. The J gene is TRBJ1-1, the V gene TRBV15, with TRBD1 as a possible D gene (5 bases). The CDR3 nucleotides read TGTGCCACCAGCAGAGATATCGGGGGGGGGACTGAAGCTTTCTTT. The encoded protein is CATSRDIGGGTEAFF.